The next 19 T cell receptor beta chains were all read from a single sample in a study of T cell repertoires in cytomegalovirus infection. MiXCR, run by TCRdb on the reads, gives a single entry per CDR3 protein. The sample lists roughly 81,000 distinct CDR3 sequences, roughly 3.5% occurring once. The specimen sequenced was PBMCs. These receptors all come from a human donor in good health (CMV status not recorded). Some clones in this sample may be carry-over from other donors' samples.

This clonotype showed up many times. The chain couples TRBV6-2 or TRBV6-3 to TRBJ1-5; 7 positions agree with TRBD1. V shed 6 bases, J shed 4 bases, and the junction held 15 bases outside the gene matches. This CDR3 contains 17 residues. The V gene's germline CDR1 is MNHEY and CDR2 SVGEGT. This CDR3 is CASSHQRDRGRNQPQHF. In nucleotides, the CDR3 is TGTGCCAGCAGCCACCAAAGGGACAGAGGGAGGAATCAGCCCCAGCATTTT.

This clonotype was recorded many times. The chain joins TRBV28 to TRBJ2-7; no reliable D call. V lost 7 bases and J 2 bases, leaving 6 bases between the germline ends. Per the germline V gene, CDR1 is MDHEN and CDR2 is SYDVKM. The CDR3 runs 11 residues. The DNA of the CDR3 is TGTGCCAGCAAGACAACCTACGAGCAGTACTTC. Its protein is CASKTTYEQYF.

The chain joins TRBV10-3 to TRBJ2-7; D is undetermined. Germline V gene data show CDR1 as ENHRY and CDR2 as SYGVKD. The CDR3 runs 13 residues. V was cut by 7 bases and J by 3 bases, with 13 bases left in between. CDR3 loop: CAINGDRGYEQYF. The CDR3 region has the DNA TGTGCCATCAACGGCGACCGAGGCTACGAGCAGTACTTC.

This clonotype was observed many times. The chain uses TRBV28 and TRBJ1-2, with 7 bases identical to TRBD1. Germline V gene data show CDR1 as MDHEN and CDR2 as SYDVKM. The CDR3 length is 13 residues. The trim removed 2 bases at V and 8 bases at J, leaving 5 bases unmatched. The CDR3 nucleotides are TGTGCCAGCAGTTTAGAGGGGGCGCGGGGCTACACCTTC. Translation: CASSLEGARGYTF.

This clonotype was found many times. The chain joins TRBV9 to TRBJ1-1, with D possibly matching TRBD1 (5 bases). There are 14 residues in the CDR3. The germline CDR1 and CDR2 sequences are SGDLS and YYNGEE. Trimming removed 0 bases at V and 5 bases at J, with 11 bases between. The CDR3 loop reads CASSVGAGTTEAFF. The CDR3 DNA follows: TGTGCCAGCAGCGTAGGAGCCGGGACTACTGAAGCTTTCTTT.

This clonotype is labeled medium-sized (0.01 to 0.1%). CDR3: CASSRDRDRDYGYTF. The CDR3 DNA follows: TGTGCCAGCAGCCGGGACAGGGACAGGGACTATGGCTACACCTTC. The gene calls are TRBV7-2 and TRBJ1-2; 9 bases are a match to TRBD1. Germline-derived CDR1 and CDR2 are SGHTA and FQGNSA. The CDR3 consists of 15 residues. The junction had 7 bases not matched to a gene; V was cut back by 5 bases and J by 3 bases.

This clonotype was counted many times. The V gene is TRBV19, the J gene TRBJ1-5; 10 nucleotides agree with TRBD1. The CDR3 extends over 15 amino acids. V lost 5 bases and J lost 2; bases outside the gene matches: 3. Germline loops: CDR1 LNHDA, CDR2 SQIVND (reference sequence). The CDR3 DNA is TGTGCCAGTAGTGCCGGGACAGGGGGCAATCAGCCCCAGCATTTT. Protein: CASSAGTGGNQPQHF.

This clonotype was observed at least ten times. V and J are TRBV15 and TRBJ2-3; D gene unclear. The V gene's germline CDR1 is LNHNV and CDR2 YYDKDF (reference sequence). The V gene lost 4 bases and the J gene lost 4 bases, with 21 bases spanning the gap. This CDR3 has 17 residues. The CDR3 is CATSMESVLKTSDTQYF. Here the CDR3 DNA reads TGTGCCACCAGCATGGAGTCGGTTCTGAAAACTTCAGATACGCAGTATTTT.

This clonotype was picked up many times. The rearrangement joins TRBV7-2 to TRBJ1-5, with TRBD1 identical over 7 bases. CDR1 is SGHTA and CDR2 is FQGNSA in the germline V gene. The CDR3 has 16 residues. With 5 bases clipped from V and 1 base from J, the junction kept 8 bases outside the gene matches. The CDR3 is CASSPRGGVSNQPQHF. The CDR3 DNA sequence: TGTGCCAGCAGCCCTAGAGGGGGCGTAAGCAATCAGCCCCAGCATTTT.

This clonotype occurred many times. The CDR3 DNA reads as TGTGCCAGCAGCTTCCGCGTTCGGGGGAGTGAGACCCAGTACTTC. The encoded protein is CASSFRVRGSETQYF. The V and J genes are TRBV7-9 and TRBJ2-5; a weak D match, TRBD2 (6 bases). Trimming removed 3 bases from V and 5 bases from J, with 16 bases in between. The CDR3 totals 15 residues. Looked up from germline, CDR1 is SEHNR and CDR2 is FQNEAQ (reference sequence).

The chain has TRBV7-9 and TRBJ1-2; 7 bases align to TRBD1. The CDR3 is made up of 16 amino acids. Germline V CDR1 and CDR2: SEHNR, FQNEAQ (reference sequence). J lost 0 bases, V lost 2 bases, and 6 bases had no gene match. DNA of the CDR3: TGTGCCAGCAGCTTAAAGGGGGCCTCCTCTAACTATGGCTACACCTTC. Encoded protein: CASSLKGASSNYGYTF.

This clonotype was counted at least ten times. The chain is built from TRBV7-6 and TRBJ2-3; D is undetermined. Between the trimmed V and J ends, which lost 1 base and 1 base, there was a span of 12 bases. CDR3 length: 16 residues. CDR1 is SGHVS and CDR2 is FNYEAQ in the germline V gene. The CDR3 reads CASSLGVPQRTDTQYF. The CDR3 DNA reads as TGTGCCAGCAGCTTAGGAGTTCCCCAGCGCACAGATACGCAGTATTTT.

This clonotype was recorded at least ten times. V gene TRBV27 combines with J gene TRBJ1-1, with D unclear. There are 14 residues in the CDR3. Trimming stripped 7 bases from V and 0 bases from J, with 12 bases between. The germline CDR1 and CDR2 sequences are MNHEY and SMNVEV (reference sequence). The CDR3 DNA reads as TGTGCCAGCATGGTCCTGGGGATGAACACTGAAGCTTTCTTT. This codes for CASMVLGMNTEAFF.

This clonotype came up many times. This sequence joins TRBV4-3 and TRBJ1-5; the D is unclear. The CDR3 sequence is 14 residues long. The V gene's germline CDR1 is LGHNA and CDR2 YSLEER. V lost 7 bases, J lost 2 bases, and 12 bases lay in between. CDR3 amino acids: CASTPMRGNQPQHF. CDR3 DNA sequence: TGCGCCAGCACCCCAATGAGGGGCAATCAGCCCCAGCATTTT.

This clonotype was counted at least ten times. The V call is TRBV20-1, the J call TRBJ1-2; D is unclear. The V gene's germline CDR1 is DFQATT and CDR2 SNEGSKA (reference sequence). This CDR3 has 12 residues. Trimming took 0 bases from V and 4 from J, leaving 6 bases between them. The DNA for the CDR3 is TGCAGTGCTAGAGATTATGGCTATGGCTACACCTTC. Translated, it gives CSARDYGYGYTF.

In this sample, this clonotype turned up many times. This chain links TRBV7-2 with TRBJ1-2, with 9 positions matching TRBD1. The germline CDR1 and CDR2 sequences are SGHTA and FQGNSA. The CDR3 sequence is 16 residues long. V shed 1 base and J 4 bases; nucleotides not matched to a gene: 7. The CDR3 region is CASSLEIWGQGYGYTF. The CDR3 bases are TGTGCCAGCAGCTTAGAGATCTGGGGACAGGGCTATGGCTACACCTTC. Full variable domain (remainder filled in from reference TRBV7-2 and TRBJ1-2): GAGVSQSPSNKVTEKGKDVELRCDPISGHTALYWYRQSLGQGLEFLIYFQGNSAPDKSGLPSDRFSAERTGGSVSTLTIQRTQQEDSAVYLCASSLEIWGQGYGYTFGSGTRLTVV.

There are many counts of this clonotype. The CDR3 region is CASRERADQETQYF. CDR3 nucleotides: TGTGCCAGCAGGGAGAGAGCGGACCAAGAGACCCAGTACTTC. This chain uses TRBV12-3 or TRBV12-4 with TRBJ2-5; possibly TRBD2 for D (5 bases). This CDR3 has 14 amino acids. Trimming cost V 6 bases and J 0 bases, with 11 bases left between them.

This clonotype was observed at least ten times. The V call is TRBV6-2 or TRBV6-3, the J call TRBJ1-2, with TRBD1 matching 7 bases. CDR1 is MNHEY and CDR2 is SVGEGT in the germline V gene. The CDR3 runs 16 residues. The trim removed 2 bases at V and 1 base at J, leaving 7 bases unmatched. DNA for the CDR3: TGTGCCAGCAGTTACCCCGGACAGGCGCTTAACTATGGCTACACCTTC. This encodes CASSYPGQALNYGYTF.

This clonotype was detected ten times or more. The chain employs TRBV12-3 or TRBV12-4 and TRBJ1-5, with D possibly being TRBD1 (5 bases). CDR3 length equals 16 residues. The V end lost 9 bases, the J end lost 3 bases, and 21 bases lay between the germline ends. In nucleotides, the CDR3 is TGTGCCAGGGGTCCCGCCAAACCGGGGGTCAATCAGCCCCAGCATTTT. It codes for CARGPAKPGVNQPQHF.